This T cell receptor (beta chain) is drawn from a study of blood T cells in healthy people across ages. There are 15 residues in the CDR3. Trimming took 1 base from V and 9 from J, leaving 17 bases between them. Per the germline V gene, CDR1 is SGHRS and CDR2 is YFSETQ. It was with a sample-barcoded 5' primer and a J-beta primer mix that a second PCR of about 7 to 12 cycles was run. TCRdb processed the 5' RACE reads anew with MiXCR; each CDR3 protein has one entry. The sample contains around 1,800,000 distinct CDR3 sequences, 35% to 50% of which appear only once. The receptor was derived from a human donor in good health. V is TRBV5-1 and J is TRBJ2-1; D perhaps matches TRBD2 (6 bases). Material: blood. CDR3 coding DNA: TGCGCCAGCAGCTTGTATGCGGGGATGGAGATTGAGCAGTTCTTC. Encoded protein: CASSLYAGMEIEQFF.